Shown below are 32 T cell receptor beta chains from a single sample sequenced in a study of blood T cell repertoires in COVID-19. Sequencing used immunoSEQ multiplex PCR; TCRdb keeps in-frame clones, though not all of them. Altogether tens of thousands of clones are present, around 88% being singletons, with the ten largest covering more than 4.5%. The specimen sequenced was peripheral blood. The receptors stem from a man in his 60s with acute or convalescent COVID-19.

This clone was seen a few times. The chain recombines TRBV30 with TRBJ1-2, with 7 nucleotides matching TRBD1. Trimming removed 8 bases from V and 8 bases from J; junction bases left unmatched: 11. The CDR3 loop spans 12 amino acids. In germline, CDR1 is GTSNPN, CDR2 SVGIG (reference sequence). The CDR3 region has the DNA TGTGCCGGGACCTCAAGGGGGCCCGGCTACACCTTC. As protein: CAGTSRGPGYTF.

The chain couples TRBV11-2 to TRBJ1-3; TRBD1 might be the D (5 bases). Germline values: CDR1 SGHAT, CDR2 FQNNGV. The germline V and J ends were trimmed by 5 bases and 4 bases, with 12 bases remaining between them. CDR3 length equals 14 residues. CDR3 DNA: TGTGCCAGCAGCCCCCCGGGGGTGGGAAACACCATATATTTT. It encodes CASSPPGVGNTIYF. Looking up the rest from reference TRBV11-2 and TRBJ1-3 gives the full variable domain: EAGVAQSPRYKIIEKRQSVAFWCNPISGHATLYWYQQILGQGPKLLIQFQNNGVVDDSQLPKDRFSAERLKGVDSTLKIQPAKLEDSAVYLCASSPPGVGNTIYFGEGSWLTVV.

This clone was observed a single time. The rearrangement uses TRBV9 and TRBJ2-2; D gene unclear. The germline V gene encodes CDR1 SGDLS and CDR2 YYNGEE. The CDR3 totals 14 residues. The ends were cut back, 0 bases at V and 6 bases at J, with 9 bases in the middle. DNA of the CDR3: TGTGCCAGCAGCGTAGATCCAGGATCCGGGGAGCTGTTTTTT. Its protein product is CASSVDPGSGELFF.

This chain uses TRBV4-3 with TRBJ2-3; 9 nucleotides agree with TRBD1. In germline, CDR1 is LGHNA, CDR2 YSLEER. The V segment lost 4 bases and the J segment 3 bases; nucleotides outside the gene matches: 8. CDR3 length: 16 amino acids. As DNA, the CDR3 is TGCGCCAGCAGCCCCCGGGACAGGGATAGAACAGATACGCAGTATTTT. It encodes CASSPRDRDRTDTQYF.

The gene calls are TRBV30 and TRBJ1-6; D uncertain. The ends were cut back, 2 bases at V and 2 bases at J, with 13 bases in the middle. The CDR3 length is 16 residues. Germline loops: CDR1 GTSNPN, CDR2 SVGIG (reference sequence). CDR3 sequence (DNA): TGTGCCTGGAGTCTTAGGCGGGTCGCCTATAATTCACCCCTCCACTTT. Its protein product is CAWSLRRVAYNSPLHF.

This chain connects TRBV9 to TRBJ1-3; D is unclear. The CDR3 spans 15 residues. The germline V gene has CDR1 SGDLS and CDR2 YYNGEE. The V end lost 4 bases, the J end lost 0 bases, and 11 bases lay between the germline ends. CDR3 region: CASSTPRYSGNTIYF. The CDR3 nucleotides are TGTGCCAGCAGCACCCCCAGGTACTCTGGAAACACCATATATTTT. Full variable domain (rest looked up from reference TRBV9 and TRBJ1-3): DSGVTQTPKHLITATGQRVTLRCSPRSGDLSVYWYQQSLDQGLQFLIQYYNGEERAKGNILERFSAQQFPDLHSELNLSSLELGDSALYFCASSTPRYSGNTIYFGEGSWLTVV.

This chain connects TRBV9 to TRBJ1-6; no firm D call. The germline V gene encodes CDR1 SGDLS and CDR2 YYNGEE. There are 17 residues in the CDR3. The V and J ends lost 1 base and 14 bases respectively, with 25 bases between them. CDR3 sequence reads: CASSVQPYDPAGSALHF. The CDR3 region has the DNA TGTGCCAGCAGCGTACAGCCTTACGACCCGGCGGGTTCCGCCCTCCACTTT.

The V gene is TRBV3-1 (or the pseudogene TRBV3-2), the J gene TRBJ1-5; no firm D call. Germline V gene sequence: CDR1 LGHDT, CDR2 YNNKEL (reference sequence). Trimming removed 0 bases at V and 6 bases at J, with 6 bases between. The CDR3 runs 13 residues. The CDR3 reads CASSQEGSQPQHF. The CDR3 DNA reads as TGTGCCAGCAGCCAAGAAGGGAGTCAGCCCCAGCATTTT.

Here the CDR3 DNA reads TGCGCCAGCAGTGAGTCTGGGTTTGGAGGTCAGCCCCAGCATTTT. Translation gives CASSESGFGGQPQHF. The V gene is TRBV10-2, the J gene TRBJ1-5; no definite D call. From germline, CDR1 is WSHSY and CDR2 SAAADI. This CDR3 is built from 15 residues. V was clipped by 0 bases and J by 6 bases, with 12 bases between them.

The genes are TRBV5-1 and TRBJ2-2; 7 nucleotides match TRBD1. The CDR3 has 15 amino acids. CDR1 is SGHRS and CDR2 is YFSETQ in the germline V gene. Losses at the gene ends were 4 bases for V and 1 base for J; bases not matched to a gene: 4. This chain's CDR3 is CASSAPGGNTGELFF. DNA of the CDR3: TGCGCCAGCAGCGCTCCAGGGGGGAACACCGGGGAGCTGTTTTTT.

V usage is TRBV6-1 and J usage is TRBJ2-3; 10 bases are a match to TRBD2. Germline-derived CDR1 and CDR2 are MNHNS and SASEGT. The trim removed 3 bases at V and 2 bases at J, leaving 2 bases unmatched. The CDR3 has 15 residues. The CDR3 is CASSEGLAPTDTQYF. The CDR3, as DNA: TGTGCCAGCAGTGAGGGACTAGCGCCCACAGATACGCAGTATTTT.

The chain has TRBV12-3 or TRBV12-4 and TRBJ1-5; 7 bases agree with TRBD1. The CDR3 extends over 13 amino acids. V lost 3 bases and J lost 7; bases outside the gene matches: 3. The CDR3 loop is CASSLAGGQPQHF. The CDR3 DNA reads TGTGCCAGCAGTTTGGCAGGGGGACAGCCCCAGCATTTT.

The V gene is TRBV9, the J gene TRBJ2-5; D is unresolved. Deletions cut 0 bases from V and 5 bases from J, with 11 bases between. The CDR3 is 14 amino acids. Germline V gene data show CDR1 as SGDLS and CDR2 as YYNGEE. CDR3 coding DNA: TGTGCCAGCAGCGTAGGGCTGAATGGCGAGACCCAGTACTTC. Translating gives CASSVGLNGETQYF. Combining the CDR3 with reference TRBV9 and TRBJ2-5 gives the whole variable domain DSGVTQTPKHLITATGQRVTLRCSPRSGDLSVYWYQQSLDQGLQFLIQYYNGEERAKGNILERFSAQQFPDLHSELNLSSLELGDSALYFCASSVGLNGETQYFGPGTRLLVL.

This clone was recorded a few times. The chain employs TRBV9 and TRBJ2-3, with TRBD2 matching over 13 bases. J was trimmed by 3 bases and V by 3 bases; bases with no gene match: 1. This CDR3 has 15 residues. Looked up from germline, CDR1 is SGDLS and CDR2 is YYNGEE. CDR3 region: CASSGLAGGTDTQYF. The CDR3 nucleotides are TGTGCCAGCAGCGGACTAGCGGGAGGTACAGATACGCAGTATTTT.

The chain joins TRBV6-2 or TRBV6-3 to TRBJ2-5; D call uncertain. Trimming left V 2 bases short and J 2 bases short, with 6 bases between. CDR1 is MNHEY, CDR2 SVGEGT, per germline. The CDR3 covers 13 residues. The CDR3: CASSYGQQETQYF. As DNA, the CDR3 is TGTGCCAGCAGTTACGGGCAGCAAGAGACCCAGTACTTC.

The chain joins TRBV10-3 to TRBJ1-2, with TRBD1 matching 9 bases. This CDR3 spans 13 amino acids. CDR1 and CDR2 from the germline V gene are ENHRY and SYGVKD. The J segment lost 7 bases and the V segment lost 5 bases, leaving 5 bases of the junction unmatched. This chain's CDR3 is CAISLDRGSGYTF. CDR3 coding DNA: TGTGCCATCAGTCTGGACAGGGGAAGTGGCTACACCTTC.

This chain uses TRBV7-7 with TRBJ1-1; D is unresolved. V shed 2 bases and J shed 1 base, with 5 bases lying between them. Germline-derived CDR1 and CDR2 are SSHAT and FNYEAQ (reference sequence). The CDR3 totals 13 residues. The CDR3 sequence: CASSLNGNTEAFF. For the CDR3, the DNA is TGTGCCAGCAGCTTAAACGGGAACACTGAAGCTTTCTTT. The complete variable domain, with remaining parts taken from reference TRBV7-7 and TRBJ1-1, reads GAGVSQSPRYKVTKRGQDVTLRCDPISSHATLYWYQQALGQGPEFLTYFNYEAQPDKSGLPSDRFSAERPEGSISTLTIQRTEQRDSAMYRCASSLNGNTEAFFGQGTRLTVV.

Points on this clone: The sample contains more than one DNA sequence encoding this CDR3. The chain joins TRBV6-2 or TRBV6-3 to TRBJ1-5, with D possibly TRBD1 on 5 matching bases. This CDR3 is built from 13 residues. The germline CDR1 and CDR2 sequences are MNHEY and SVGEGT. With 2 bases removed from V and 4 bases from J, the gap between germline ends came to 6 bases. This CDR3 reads CASSYRGNQPQHF. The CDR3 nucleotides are TGTGCCAGCAGTTACAGGGGTAATCAGCCCCAGCATTTT.

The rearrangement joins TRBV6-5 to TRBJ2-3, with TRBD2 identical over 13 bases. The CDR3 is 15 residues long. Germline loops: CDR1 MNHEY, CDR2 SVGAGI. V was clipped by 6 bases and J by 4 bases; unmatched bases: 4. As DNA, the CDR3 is TGTGCCAGCAGGGATACTAGCGGGGGGGCAGATACGCAGTATTTT. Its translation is CASRDTSGGADTQYF.

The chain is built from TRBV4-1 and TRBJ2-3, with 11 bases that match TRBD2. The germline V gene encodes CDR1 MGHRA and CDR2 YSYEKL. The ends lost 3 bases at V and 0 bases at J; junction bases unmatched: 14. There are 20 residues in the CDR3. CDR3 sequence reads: CASSHVGLAGGPDSTDTQYF. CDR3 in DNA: TGCGCCAGCAGCCACGTAGGTCTAGCGGGGGGCCCCGATAGCACAGATACGCAGTATTTT.

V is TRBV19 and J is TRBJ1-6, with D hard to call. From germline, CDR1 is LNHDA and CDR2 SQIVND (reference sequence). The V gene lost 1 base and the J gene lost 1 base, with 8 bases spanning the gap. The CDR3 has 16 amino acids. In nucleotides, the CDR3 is TGTGCCAGTAGTATAGTGCAGAATTCCTATAATTCACCCCTCCACTTT. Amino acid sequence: CASSIVQNSYNSPLHF.

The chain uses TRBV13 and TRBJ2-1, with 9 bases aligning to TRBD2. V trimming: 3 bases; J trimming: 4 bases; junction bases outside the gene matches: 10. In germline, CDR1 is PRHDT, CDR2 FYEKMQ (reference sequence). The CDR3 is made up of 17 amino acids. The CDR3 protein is CASSFSAAGGIYNEQFF. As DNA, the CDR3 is TGTGCCAGCAGCTTTTCCGCGGCGGGGGGGATATACAATGAGCAGTTCTTC.

The CDR3 region is CSYRGGTGKNTEAFF. In nucleotides, the CDR3 is TGCAGCTACAGAGGGGGGACAGGAAAGAACACTGAAGCTTTCTTT. J is TRBJ1-1 and V is TRBV29-1, with TRBD1 identical over 8 bases. Germline V gene data show CDR1 as SQVTM and CDR2 as ANQGSEA. The ends lost 8 bases at V and 1 base at J; junction bases unmatched: 12. The CDR3 covers 15 residues.

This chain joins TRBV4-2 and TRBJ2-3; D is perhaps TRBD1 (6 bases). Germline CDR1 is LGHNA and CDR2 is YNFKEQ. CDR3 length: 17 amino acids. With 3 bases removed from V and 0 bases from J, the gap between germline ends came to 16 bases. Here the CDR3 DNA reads TGTGCCAGCAGCCAGGGGGTGGACAGAGCTAGCACAGATACGCAGTATTTT. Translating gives CASSQGVDRASTDTQYF.

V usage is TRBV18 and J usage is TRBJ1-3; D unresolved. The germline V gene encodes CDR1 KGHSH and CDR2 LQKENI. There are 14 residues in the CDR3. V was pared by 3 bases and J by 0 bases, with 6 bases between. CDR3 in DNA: TGTGCCAGCTCACCTAGTAACTCTGGAAACACCATATATTTT. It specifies CASSPSNSGNTIYF.

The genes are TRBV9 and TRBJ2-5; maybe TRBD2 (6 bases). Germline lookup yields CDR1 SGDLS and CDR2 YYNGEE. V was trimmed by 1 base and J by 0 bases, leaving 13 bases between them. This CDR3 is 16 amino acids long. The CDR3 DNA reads TGTGCCAGCAGCGTACTAGCCGGGGGTTACCAAGAGACCCAGTACTTC. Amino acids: CASSVLAGGYQETQYF.

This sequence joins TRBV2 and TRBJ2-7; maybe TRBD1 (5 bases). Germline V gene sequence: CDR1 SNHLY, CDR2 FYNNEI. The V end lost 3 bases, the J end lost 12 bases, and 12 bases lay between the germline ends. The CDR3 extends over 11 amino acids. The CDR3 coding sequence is TGTGCCAGCAGTGAGGGGCCGGTAGGGTACTTC. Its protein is CASSEGPVGYF.

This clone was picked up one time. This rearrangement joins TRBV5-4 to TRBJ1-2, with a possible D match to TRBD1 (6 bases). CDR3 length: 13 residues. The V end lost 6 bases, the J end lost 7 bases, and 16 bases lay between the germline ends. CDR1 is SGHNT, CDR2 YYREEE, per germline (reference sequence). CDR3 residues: CASNPGGRVGYTF. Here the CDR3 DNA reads TGTGCCAGCAACCCGGGGGGGCGAGTTGGCTACACCTTC. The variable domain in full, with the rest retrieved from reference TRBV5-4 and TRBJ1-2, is ETGVTQSPTHLIKTRGQQVTLRCSSQSGHNTVSWYQQALGQGPQFIFQYYREEENGRGNFPPRFSGLQFPNYSSELNVNALELDDSALYLCASNPGGRVGYTFGSGTRLTVV.

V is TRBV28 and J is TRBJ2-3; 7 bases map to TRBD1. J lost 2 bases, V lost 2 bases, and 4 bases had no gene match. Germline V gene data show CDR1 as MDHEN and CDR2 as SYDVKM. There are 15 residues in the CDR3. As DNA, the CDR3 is TGTGCCAGCAGTTTAGGGGACAGAAACACAGATACGCAGTATTTT. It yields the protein CASSLGDRNTDTQYF.

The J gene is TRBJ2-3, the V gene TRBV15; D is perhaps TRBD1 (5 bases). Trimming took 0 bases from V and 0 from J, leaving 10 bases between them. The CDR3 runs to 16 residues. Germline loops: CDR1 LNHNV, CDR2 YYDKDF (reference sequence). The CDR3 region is CATSRDRGWSTDTQYF. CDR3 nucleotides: TGTGCCACCAGCAGAGATAGGGGTTGGAGCACAGATACGCAGTATTTT.

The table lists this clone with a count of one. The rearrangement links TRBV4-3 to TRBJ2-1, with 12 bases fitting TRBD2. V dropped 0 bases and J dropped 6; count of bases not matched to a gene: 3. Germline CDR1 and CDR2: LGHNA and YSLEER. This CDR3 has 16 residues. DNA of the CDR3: TGCGCCAGCAGCCAAGAACTAGCGGGGGGCAGCAATGAGCAGTTCTTC. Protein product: CASSQELAGGSNEQFF.

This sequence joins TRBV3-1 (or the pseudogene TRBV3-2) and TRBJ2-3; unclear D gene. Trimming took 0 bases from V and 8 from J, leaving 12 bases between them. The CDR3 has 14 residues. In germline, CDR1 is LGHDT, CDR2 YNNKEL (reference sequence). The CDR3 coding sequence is TGTGCCAGCAGCCAAGAGGGTGGGCAGTTTACGCAGTATTTT. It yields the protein CASSQEGGQFTQYF.